This T cell receptor (beta chain) was observed in a study of blood T cell repertoires in COVID-19. Study as a whole: PBMCs, B-cell-depleted T cells, or T cells were the source of the cDNA or gDNA that made up the material.

From germline, CDR1 is LGHNT and CDR2 FRNRAP. Trimming took 0 bases from V and 8 from J; bases not matched to a gene: 17. The CDR3 has 20 amino acids. This clone was seen just once. The protocol was immunoSEQ multiplex PCR, while the TCRdb copy is restricted to in-frame clones and leaves out a portion. The sample has over 150,000 clones; 85% to 90% are singletons. This chain uses TRBV12-5 with TRBJ1-5, with 12 bases identical to TRBD1. This receptor was taken from a man in his forties with active or convalescent COVID-19. Sequencing used peripheral blood. In nucleotides, the CDR3 is TGTGCTAGTGGTTTGGTCGCCTCCGGGACAGGGGGCGCGGGCGGGGAGCCCCAGCATTTT. It codes for CASGLVASGTGGAGGEPQHF.